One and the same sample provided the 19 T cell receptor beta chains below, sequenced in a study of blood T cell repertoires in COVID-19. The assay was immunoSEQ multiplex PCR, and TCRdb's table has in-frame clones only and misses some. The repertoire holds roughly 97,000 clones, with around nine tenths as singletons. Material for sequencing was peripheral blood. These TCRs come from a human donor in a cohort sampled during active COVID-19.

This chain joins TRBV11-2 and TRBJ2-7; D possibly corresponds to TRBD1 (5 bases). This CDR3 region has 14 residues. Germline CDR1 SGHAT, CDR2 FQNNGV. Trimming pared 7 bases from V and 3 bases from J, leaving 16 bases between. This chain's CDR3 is CASTYGAGIYEQYF. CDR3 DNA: TGTGCCAGCACCTATGGGGCAGGGATCTACGAGCAGTACTTC.

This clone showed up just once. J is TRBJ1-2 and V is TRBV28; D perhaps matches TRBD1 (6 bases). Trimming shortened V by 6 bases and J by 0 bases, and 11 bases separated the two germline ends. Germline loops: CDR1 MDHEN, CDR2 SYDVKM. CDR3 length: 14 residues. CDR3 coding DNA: TGTGCCAGCAGGCTGGGGGCCTCTAACTATGGCTACACCTTC. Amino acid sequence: CASRLGASNYGYTF.

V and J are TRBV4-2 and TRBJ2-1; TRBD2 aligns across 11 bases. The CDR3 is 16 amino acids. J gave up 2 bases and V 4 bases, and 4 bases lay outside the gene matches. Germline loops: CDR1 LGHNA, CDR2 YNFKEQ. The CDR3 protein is CASSLMTSGAYNEQFF. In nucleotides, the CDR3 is TGTGCCAGCAGCCTAATGACTAGCGGGGCCTACAATGAGCAGTTCTTC.

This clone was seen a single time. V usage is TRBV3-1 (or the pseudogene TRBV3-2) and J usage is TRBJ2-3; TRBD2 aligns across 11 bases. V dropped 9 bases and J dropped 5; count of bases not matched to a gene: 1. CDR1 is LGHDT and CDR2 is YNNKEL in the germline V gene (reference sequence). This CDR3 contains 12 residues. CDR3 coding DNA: TGTGCCAGTACTAGCGGGAGAGATACGCAGTATTTT. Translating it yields CASTSGRDTQYF.

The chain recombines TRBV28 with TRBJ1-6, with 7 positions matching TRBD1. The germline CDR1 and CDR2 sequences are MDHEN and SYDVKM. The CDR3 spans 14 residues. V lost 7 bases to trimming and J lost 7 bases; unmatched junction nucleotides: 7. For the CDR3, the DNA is TGTGCCAGCATCCCGGGACAGAGCAATTCACCCCTCCACTTT. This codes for CASIPGQSNSPLHF.

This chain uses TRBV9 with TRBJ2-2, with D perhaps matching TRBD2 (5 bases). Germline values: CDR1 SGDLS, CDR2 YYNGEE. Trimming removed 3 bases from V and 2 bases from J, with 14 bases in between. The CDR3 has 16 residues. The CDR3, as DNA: TGTGCCAGCAGCGGCAGAGATGGACTCAACACCGGGGAGCTGTTTTTT. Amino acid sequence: CASSGRDGLNTGELFF.

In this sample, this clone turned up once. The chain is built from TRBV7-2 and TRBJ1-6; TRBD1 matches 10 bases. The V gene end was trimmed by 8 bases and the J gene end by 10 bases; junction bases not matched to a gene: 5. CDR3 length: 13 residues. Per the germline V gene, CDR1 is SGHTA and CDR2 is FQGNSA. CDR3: CASVRDRGSPLHF. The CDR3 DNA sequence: TGTGCCAGCGTCCGGGACAGGGGATCACCCCTCCACTTT. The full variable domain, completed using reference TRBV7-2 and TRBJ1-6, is GAGVSQSPSNKVTEKGKDVELRCDPISGHTALYWYRQSLGQGLEFLIYFQGNSAPDKSGLPSDRFSAERTGGSVSTLTIQRTQQEDSAVYLCASVRDRGSPLHFGNGTRLTVT.

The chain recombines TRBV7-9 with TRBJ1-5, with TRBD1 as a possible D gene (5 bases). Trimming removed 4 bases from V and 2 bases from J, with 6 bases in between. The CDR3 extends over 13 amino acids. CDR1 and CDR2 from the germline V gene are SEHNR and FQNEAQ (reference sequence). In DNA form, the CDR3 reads TGTGCCAGCAGCTCGACAGGCAATCAGCCCCAGCATTTT. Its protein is CASSSTGNQPQHF.

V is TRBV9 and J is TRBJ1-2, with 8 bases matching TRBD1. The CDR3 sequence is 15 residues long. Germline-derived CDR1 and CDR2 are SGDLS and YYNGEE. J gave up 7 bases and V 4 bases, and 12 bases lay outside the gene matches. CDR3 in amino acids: CASSPWDRMTAGYTF. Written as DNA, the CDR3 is TGTGCCAGCAGCCCCTGGGACAGGATGACCGCTGGCTACACCTTC.

In nucleotides, the CDR3 is TGTGCCACCAGCCGGACGGGGGAGCGAACCGGGGAGCTGTTTTTT. This translates into CATSRTGERTGELFF. This chain connects TRBV24-1 to TRBJ2-2; D is perhaps TRBD2 (6 bases). The CDR3 loop spans 15 amino acids. Trimming removed 7 bases at V and 5 bases at J, with 16 bases between. Germline V lookup: CDR1 KGHDR, CDR2 SFDVKD.

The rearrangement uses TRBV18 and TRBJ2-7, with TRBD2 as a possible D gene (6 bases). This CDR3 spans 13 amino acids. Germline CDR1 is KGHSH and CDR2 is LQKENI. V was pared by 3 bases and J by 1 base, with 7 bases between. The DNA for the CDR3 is TGTGCCAGCTCACCTGCGGGATCCTACGAGCAGTACTTC. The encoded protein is CASSPAGSYEQYF.

The CDR3 sequence is CASSFYDGKGHEQFF. Written as DNA, the CDR3 is TGCGCCAGCAGCTTCTATGATGGGAAGGGGCATGAGCAGTTCTTC. The V and J genes are TRBV5-1 and TRBJ2-1; D may be TRBD1 (5 bases). Between the trimmed V and J ends, which lost 2 bases and 8 bases, there was a span of 17 bases. Per the germline V gene, CDR1 is SGHRS and CDR2 is YFSETQ. The CDR3 sequence is 15 residues long. Full variable domain (rest looked up from reference TRBV5-1 and TRBJ2-1): KAGVTQTPRYLIKTRGQQVTLSCSPISGHRSVSWYQQTPGQGLQFLFEYFSETQRNKGNFPGRFSGRQFSNSRSEMNVSTLELGDSALYLCASSFYDGKGHEQFFGPGTRLTVL.

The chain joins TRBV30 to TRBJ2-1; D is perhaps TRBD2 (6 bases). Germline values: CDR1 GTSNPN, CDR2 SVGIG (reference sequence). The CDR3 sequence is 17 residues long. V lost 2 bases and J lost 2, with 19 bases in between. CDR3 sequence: CAWSTGVGLDAYNEQFF. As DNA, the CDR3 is TGTGCCTGGAGTACGGGGGTTGGGCTAGACGCCTACAATGAGCAGTTCTTC.

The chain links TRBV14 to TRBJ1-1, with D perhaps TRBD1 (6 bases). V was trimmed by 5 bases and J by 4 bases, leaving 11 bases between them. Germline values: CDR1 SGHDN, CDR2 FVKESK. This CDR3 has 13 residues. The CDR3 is CASSTTQGTEAFF. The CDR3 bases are TGTGCCAGCAGCACAACACAGGGCACTGAAGCTTTCTTT.

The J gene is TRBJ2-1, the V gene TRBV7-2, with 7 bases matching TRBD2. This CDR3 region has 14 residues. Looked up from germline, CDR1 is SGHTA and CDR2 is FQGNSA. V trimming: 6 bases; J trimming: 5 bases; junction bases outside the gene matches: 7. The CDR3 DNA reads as TGTGCCAGCAGGGTCTCTAGCGGCCACAATGAGCAGTTCTTC. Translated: CASRVSSGHNEQFF.

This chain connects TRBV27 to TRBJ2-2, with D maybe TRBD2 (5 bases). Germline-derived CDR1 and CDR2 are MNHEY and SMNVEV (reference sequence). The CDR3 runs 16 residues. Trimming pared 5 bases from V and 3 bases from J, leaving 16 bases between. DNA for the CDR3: TGTGCCAGCAGTGCCCCCCGACTCGGGGACACCGGGGAGCTGTTTTTT. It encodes CASSAPRLGDTGELFF.

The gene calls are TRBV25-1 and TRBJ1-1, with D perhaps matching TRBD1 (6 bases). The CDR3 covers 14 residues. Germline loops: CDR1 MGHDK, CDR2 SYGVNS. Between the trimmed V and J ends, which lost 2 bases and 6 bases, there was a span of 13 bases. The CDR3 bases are TGTGCCAGCAGTGAAAACACAGGGACATCTGAAGCTTTCTTT. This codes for CASSENTGTSEAFF.

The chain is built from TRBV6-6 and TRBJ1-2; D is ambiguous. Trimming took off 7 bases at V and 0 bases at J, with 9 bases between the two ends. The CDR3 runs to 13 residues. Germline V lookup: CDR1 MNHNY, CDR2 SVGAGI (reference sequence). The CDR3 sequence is CASMAQTNYGYTF. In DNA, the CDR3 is TGTGCCAGCATGGCACAGACTAACTATGGCTACACCTTC.

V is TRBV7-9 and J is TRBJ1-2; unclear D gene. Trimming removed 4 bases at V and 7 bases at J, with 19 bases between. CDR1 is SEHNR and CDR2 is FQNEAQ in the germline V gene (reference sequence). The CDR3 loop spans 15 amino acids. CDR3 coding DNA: TGTGCCAGCAGCTCGAGACCGAGGGAGGGCGGTGGCTACACCTTC. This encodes CASSSRPREGGGYTF.